The next 27 T cell receptor delta chains were all read from a single sample in a study of gamma-delta T cells after stem cell transplantation (dated by TCRdb to about 2016). Library preparation was by RT-PCR. Reads for this sample came from an Illumina MiSeq. Clones were re-identified by TCRdb from the public reads with CATT, and rows with the same DNA were merged. Here the sample has a few hundred delta-chain clones; 15% to 20% occur a single time. The ten largest clones take up 52% of the sample. Sequencing was done on a sample of gamma-delta T cells. These receptors came from a human donor. It is not recorded whose cells these are; they may come from a transplant donor.

Points on this clone: TCRdb shows a much larger clone's protein in place of this DNA's translation, and the two differ at residue 7, likely through a read error; the protein shown is translated from the DNA. The chain couples TRDV2 to TRDJ1; tentative D call: TRDD3 (6 bases). This CDR3 contains 15 residues. CDR1 is GEAIGNYY, CDR2 EKD, per germline. Trimming stripped 2 bases from V and 4 bases from J, with 16 bases between. CDR3 in DNA: TGTGCCTGTGACAGCCTGGAGGATACTGGCGATAAACTCATCTTT. Amino acids: CACDSLEDTGDKLIF.

As to this clone: This is likely an artifact of a read error, given a far larger clone one base away. Other nucleotide sequences in the sample specify the same CDR3. The rearrangement links TRDV2 to TRDJ1; a weak D match, TRDD3 (6 bases). Germline V gene sequence: CDR1 GEAIGNYY, CDR2 EKD. CDR3 length equals 23 residues. Trimming left V 0 bases short and J 4 bases short, with 38 bases between. CDR3 sequence reads: CACDTVSEIGGHTTPGDSDKLIF. CDR3 DNA sequence: TGTGCCTGTGACACCGTTTCGGAGATTGGGGGTCACACCACACCCGGTGATAGCGATAAACTCATCTTT.

Turning to this clone: A far larger clone is one nucleotide away, so this likely arose from a read error. At the DNA level, this CDR3 is encoded by other sequences in the same sample as well. The chain employs TRDV2 and TRDJ1; TRDD3 matches at 8 bases. CDR1 GEAIGNYY and CDR2 EKD come from the germline V gene. V gave up 3 bases and J gave up 0 bases; unmatched junction bases: 5. There are 15 residues in the CDR3. In DNA form, the CDR3 reads TGTGCCTGTGACCCAGTACTGGGGGACACCGATAAACTCATCTTT. It translates to CACDPVLGDTDKLIF.

Of note for this clone: A read error likely explains why the TCRdb protein, taken from a much larger clone, differs from this DNA's translation at residue 19; the protein shown is translated from the DNA. The J gene is TRDJ2, the V gene TRDV2; TRDD3 aligns across 10 bases. This CDR3 contains 24 residues. Germline loops: CDR1 GEAIGNYY, CDR2 EKD. This CDR3 is CACDPLPTQAGGYVVDSLAAQLFF. CDR3 in DNA: TGTGCCTGTGACCCCCTCCCAACCCAGGCCGGGGGATACGTAGTGGATTCTTTGGCAGCACAACTCTTCTTT.

This clone was recorded a few times. This sequence may be a read error, since a much larger clone differs from it by one base. This rearrangement joins TRDV2 to TRDJ1, with 9 bases lining up with TRDD3. The junction had 13 bases not matched to a gene; V was cut back by 3 bases and J by 0 bases. Germline-derived CDR1 and CDR2 are GEAIGNYY and EKD. The CDR3 is 18 residues long. The CDR3: CACDPTTGGGEYTDKLIF. As DNA, the CDR3 is TGTGCCTGTGACCCGACTACTGGGGGAGGTGAGTACACCGATAAACTCATCTTT.

This clone turned up a few times. Given a far larger clone just one base away, this is likely a sequencing read error. The V and J genes are TRDV2 and TRDJ1; 13 bases match TRDD3. The CDR3 loop spans 18 amino acids. V was clipped by 3 bases and J by 4 bases; unmatched bases: 13. CDR1 is GEAIGNYY, CDR2 EKD, per germline. The chain's CDR3 is CACDLLGDTRGDIDKLIF. CDR3 bases: TGTGCCTGTGACCTACTGGGGGATACGCGAGGTGACATCGATAAACTCATCTTT.

This clone was counted only a few times. A read error may be the cause here, since a much bigger clone is one base away. The J gene is TRDJ1, the V gene TRDV2; D is possibly TRDD3 (6 bases). CDR1 and CDR2 (germline): GEAIGNYY, EKD. The CDR3 runs to 23 residues. CDR3: CACDTVSEIGGHTTPGDSDKPIF. The CDR3 DNA follows: TGTGCCTGTGACACCGTTTCAGAGATTGGGGGTCACACCACACCCGGTGATAGCGATAAACCCATCTTT.

Note on this clone: TCRdb's protein for this DNA is that of a much larger clone and differs from the translation at residue 12, likely a read error; the protein shown is the DNA translation. V and J are TRDV2 and TRDJ1; TRDD3 agrees at 11 bases. CDR1 is GEAIGNYY, CDR2 EKD, per germline. This CDR3 contains 15 residues. This CDR3 is CACDSLGDTGDNLIF. The CDR3, as DNA: TGTGCCTGTGACAGCCTGGGGGATACTGGCGATAACCTCATCTTT.

This clone has only a few counts. The protein that TCRdb holds for this DNA derives from a much larger clone and differs from the translated DNA at residue 7, which likely indicates a read error; the protein shown here is translated from the DNA. The chain joins TRDV2 to TRDJ1, with D possibly matching TRDD3 (6 bases). Trimming removed 5 bases from V and 3 bases from J, with 21 bases in between. The germline CDR1 and CDR2 sequences are GEAIGNYY and EKD. The CDR3 is 16 amino acids. DNA of the CDR3: TGTGCCTGTGTGGGGCTGGCGGGGATCTCCTCCGATAAACTCATCTTT. It specifies CACVGLAGISSDKLIF.

This clone came up a few times. The V gene is TRDV2, the J gene TRDJ1, with 8 positions matching TRDD3. In germline, CDR1 is GEAIGNYY, CDR2 EKD. CDR3 length equals 17 residues. V shed 0 bases, J shed 0 bases, and the junction held 8 bases outside the gene matches. The CDR3 here is CACDTVLGALYTDKLIF. Written as DNA, the CDR3 is TGTGCCTGTGACACCGTACTGGGGGCTCTGTACACCGATAAACTCATCTTT.

This clone has only a few counts. This likely stems from a read error, as it lies one base from a far larger clone. Other DNA sequences in this specimen translate into the identical CDR3. V and J are TRDV1 and TRDJ1; 12 bases map to TRDD3. CDR1 and CDR2 (germline): TSWWSYY, QGS. V lost 2 bases, J lost 0 bases, and 10 bases stayed unmatched. This CDR3 has 19 amino acids. CDR3 residues: CALGEITGGYRFYTDKLIF. The CDR3 nucleotides are TGTGCTCTTGGGGAAATAACTGGGGGATACCGATTCTACACCGATAAACTCATCTTT.

This clone has only a few counts. This likely reflects a read error, since a far larger clone is one base away. The chain employs TRDV2 and TRDJ1; perhaps TRDD3 as D (6 bases). V lost 1 base and J lost 0, with 20 bases in between. This CDR3 region has 18 residues. The germline gives CDR1 GEAIGNYY, CDR2 EKD. The DNA for the CDR3 is TGTGCCTGTGACACGGTCCGGGGGGAGACCAGATACACCGATAAACTCATCTTT. Protein: CACDTVRGETRYTDKLIF.

This clone was counted a few times. The protein in TCRdb stems from a much larger clone and differs at residue 14 from this DNA's translation, likely a read error; here the protein is translated from the DNA. Other DNA sequences in this sample translate to the same CDR3. J is TRDJ2 and V is TRDV1; D could derive from TRDD2 or TRDD3 (6 bases each). V was shortened by 2 bases and J by 0 bases, with 34 bases between the two germline ends. The CDR3 consists of 24 residues. The V gene's germline CDR1 is TSWWSYY and CDR2 QGS. The CDR3 loop reads CALGEGLSGRILPAYPALTAQLFF. The DNA of the CDR3 is TGTGCTCTTGGGGAAGGTTTGTCTGGTAGGATACTTCCTGCCTACCCCGCTTTGACAGCACAACTCTTCTTT.

V gene TRDV2 combines with J gene TRDJ1; TRDD3 agrees at 12 bases. Losses at the gene ends were 0 bases for V and 7 bases for J; bases not matched to a gene: 14. The CDR3 has 18 amino acids. Germline V gene sequence: CDR1 GEAIGNYY, CDR2 EKD. The CDR3 nucleotides are TGTGCCTGTGACACCGTTTCCAAACTGGGGGATACAAATGGTAAACTCATCTTT. Protein sequence: CACDTVSKLGDTNGKLIF.

Concerning this clone: With a far larger clone one base away, a read error is the likely cause. The same CDR3 arises from other DNA sequences in this sample as well. V and J are TRDV2 and TRDJ1; TRDD3 agrees at 12 bases. The CDR3 covers 15 residues. CDR1 is GEAIGNYY, CDR2 EKD, per germline. The CDR3 loop reads CACDNLLGDTDKLIF. CDR3 nucleotides: TGTGCCTGTGACAATCTACTGGGGGATACCGACAAACTCATCTTT.

As concerns this clone: A read error is the likely source, as a far larger clone sits one nucleotide away. V is TRDV2 and J is TRDJ1; D not certain. The CDR3 covers 15 residues. V was cut by 3 bases and J by 4 bases, with 17 bases left in between. Germline V gene data show CDR1 as GEAIGNYY and CDR2 as EKD. The CDR3 region has the DNA TGTGCCTGTGACGTTTGGAGGAGACAAGGCGATAAACTCATCTTT. This gives the protein CACDVWRRQGDKLIF.

This clone rates as hyperexpanded. The chain couples TRDV2 to TRDJ2; 8 bases are a match to TRDD3. V was clipped by 3 bases and J by 3 bases; unmatched bases: 8. The CDR3 sequence is 16 residues long. The germline CDR1 and CDR2 sequences are GEAIGNYY and EKD. Here the CDR3 reads CACDDVLGGLTAQLFF. For the CDR3, the DNA is TGTGCCTGTGACGACGTACTGGGGGGCCTGACAGCACAACTCTTCTTT.

As concerns this clone: The TCRdb protein comes from a much larger clone and disagrees with this DNA's translation at residue 20, likely due to a read error; the protein given here is derived from the DNA. The chain combines TRDV1 with TRDJ2; 8 bases map to TRDD2. The CDR3 loop spans 24 amino acids. Per the germline V gene, CDR1 is TSWWSYY and CDR2 is QGS. DNA for the CDR3: TGTGCTCTTGGGGAAGGTTTGTCTGGTAGGATACTTCCTACCTACCCCGCTTTGACAACACAACTCTTCTTT. It encodes CALGEGLSGRILPTYPALTTQLFF.

This clone was counted only a few times. Written as DNA, the CDR3 is TGTGCCTGTGACAGCCTGGGGGATACCGATAAACTCATCTTT. It yields the protein CACDSLGDTDKLIF. The gene calls are TRDV2 and TRDJ1; 9 positions match TRDD3. The V gene's germline CDR1 is GEAIGNYY and CDR2 EKD. The CDR3 consists of 14 residues. After removal of 2 bases from V and 2 bases from J, the junction contained 2 bases not matched to a gene.

In this sample, this clone turned up a few times. A single base is all that separates this from a far larger clone, so a read error is likely. Within the sample, other DNA sequences also encode this same CDR3. J is TRDJ1 and V is TRDV2; possible D gene TRDD3, 6 bases. In germline, CDR1 is GEAIGNYY, CDR2 EKD. The CDR3 covers 17 residues. Trimming stripped 0 bases from V and 4 bases from J, with 20 bases between. CDR3 amino acids: CACDTVLGRQQNDKLIF. CDR3 sequence (DNA): TGTGCCTGTGACACCGTGCTGGGGCGACAACAAAACGATAAACTCATCTTT.

By share, this clone ranks as large (0.1 to 1%). V usage is TRDV2 and J usage is TRDJ1, with 9 bases that match TRDD3. This CDR3 spans 18 amino acids. V was clipped by 3 bases and J by 0 bases; unmatched bases: 13. Germline V gives CDR1 GEAIGNYY, CDR2 EKD. The CDR3 DNA is TGTGCCTGTGACCCGATTACTGGGGGAGGTGAGTACACCGATAAACTCATCTTT. Protein sequence: CACDPITGGGEYTDKLIF.

Regarding this clone: A far larger clone differs by one base, so this is likely a read error. The rearrangement joins TRDV2 to TRDJ1, with TRDD3 as a possible D gene (6 bases). CDR3 length equals 13 residues. The V and J ends lost 7 bases and 2 bases respectively, with 13 bases between them. The germline V gene encodes CDR1 GEAIGNYY and CDR2 EKD. DNA for the CDR3: TGTGCCTGCCTTCGGATACAGACCGATAAACTCATCTTT. Protein: CACLRIQTDKLIF.

This clone is judged hyperexpanded. Other DNA sequences of this sample code for an identical CDR3. The chain employs TRDV2 and TRDJ1; TRDD3 aligns across 11 bases. Germline CDR1 GEAIGNYY, CDR2 EKD. The CDR3 has 15 amino acids. V shed 2 bases, J shed 4 bases, and the junction held 5 bases outside the gene matches. DNA for the CDR3: TGTGCCTGTGACAAGCTGGGGGATACTGGCGATAAACTCATCTTT. Protein product: CACDKLGDTGDKLIF.

This clone is categorized as medium-sized. Being one base from a much bigger clone, this may be a read error. This chain uses TRDV2 with TRDJ1; TRDD3 aligns across 10 bases. This CDR3 region has 18 residues. J was trimmed by 0 bases and V by 3 bases; bases with no gene match: 12. CDR1 and CDR2 (germline): GEAIGNYY, EKD. The CDR3 nucleotides are TGTGCCTGTGACCTACTGGGGGATTCGCGAGGTGACACCGATAAACTCATCTTT. Translation gives CACDLLGDSRGDTDKLIF.

Note on this clone: This likely reflects a read error, since a far larger clone is one base away. The chain is built from TRDV2 and TRDJ1; TRDD3 agrees at 11 bases. Germline-derived CDR1 and CDR2 are GEAIGNYY and EKD. The CDR3 runs to 15 residues. CDR3 DNA sequence: TGTGCCTGTGACAAGCTGGGGGATACTGGCGATAAACCCATCTTT. Protein product: CACDKLGDTGDKPIF.

This clone was counted between two and nine times. This probably arose from a read error, given a far larger clone one base away. Additional DNA sequences in this sample encode the identical CDR3. This sequence joins TRDV1 and TRDJ1, with a tentative D call TRDD3 (6 bases). This CDR3 region has 20 residues. Germline-derived CDR1 and CDR2 are TSWWSYY and QGS. CDR3 nucleotides: TGTGCTCTTGGGGAACTCTCCCGCGGCTTTTGGGGGCAGTACACCGATAAACTTATCTTT. It specifies CALGELSRGFWGQYTDKLIF.

The sample holds a few counts of this clone. One base separates it from a far larger clone, so it is likely a read error. The CDR3 reads CALDTLPTVTGGSLIF. The CDR3 DNA reads TGTGCTCTTGATACCCTTCCTACGGTTACTGGGGGATCGCTCATCTTT. The rearrangement links TRDV1 to TRDJ1, with D possibly TRDD3 on 10 matching bases. The CDR3 runs 16 residues. V was shortened by 7 bases and J by 11 bases, with 29 bases between the two germline ends. The germline V gene encodes CDR1 TSWWSYY and CDR2 QGS.